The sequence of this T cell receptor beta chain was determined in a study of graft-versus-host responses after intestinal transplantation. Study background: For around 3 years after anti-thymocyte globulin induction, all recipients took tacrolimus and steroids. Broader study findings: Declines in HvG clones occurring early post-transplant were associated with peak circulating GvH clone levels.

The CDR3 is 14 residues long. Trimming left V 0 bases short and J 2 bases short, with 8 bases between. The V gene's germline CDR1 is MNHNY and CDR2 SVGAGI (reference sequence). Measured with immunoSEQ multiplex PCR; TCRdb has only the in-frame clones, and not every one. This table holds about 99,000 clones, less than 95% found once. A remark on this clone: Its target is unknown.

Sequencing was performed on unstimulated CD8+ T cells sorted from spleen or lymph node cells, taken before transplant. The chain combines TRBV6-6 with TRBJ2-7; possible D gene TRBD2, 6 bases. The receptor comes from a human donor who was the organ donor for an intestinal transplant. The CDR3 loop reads CASSYSGSAYEQYF. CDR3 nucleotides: TGTGCCAGCAGTTACTCCGGGAGCGCCTACGAGCAGTACTTC.